Below, 10 T cell receptor beta chains from the same sample are listed, as sequenced in a study of monozygotic twins with inflammatory bowel disease (dated by TCRdb to the late 2010s). Receptor amplification or capture employed 5' RACE. The listed sequencing device is Illumina HiSeq 2500. The reads underwent TCRdb reprocessing, giving one record for each CDR3 protein sequence and no DNA. This sample's table contains roughly 330,000 distinct CDR3 sequences. Jointly, the top ten make up around 2% of the sample. Source material: blood. All receptors come from a human donor with ulcerative colitis or Crohn's disease, or a healthy co-twin of an affected twin (not recorded which).

The V gene is TRBV19, the J gene TRBJ2-7. The CDR3 is made up of 15 amino acids. The germline V gene has CDR1 LNHDA and CDR2 SQIVND (reference sequence). CDR3 sequence: CASSTSVLSSYEQYF.

The V call is TRBV5-1, the J call TRBJ2-5; TCRdb calls TRBD1, which cannot be checked without DNA. CDR1 SGHRS and CDR2 YFSETQ come from the germline V gene. The CDR3 totals 14 residues. CDR3 in amino acids: CASSFRQGEETQYF.

The chain couples TRBV12-5 to TRBJ2-1. CDR1 and CDR2 from the germline V gene are LGHNT and FRNRAP. The CDR3 runs 15 residues. CDR3 region: CASGLGLGSYNEQFF.

J is TRBJ2-1 and V is TRBV27; with no DNA, the TCRdb D assignment of TRBD2 cannot be verified. CDR1 and CDR2 (germline): MNHEY, SMNVEV (reference sequence). The CDR3 has 18 residues. CDR3 region: CASSFYSDTSGMGNEQFF.

The chain has TRBV6-4 and TRBJ2-3; with no DNA, the TCRdb D assignment of TRBD1 cannot be verified. Germline V gives CDR1 MRHNA, CDR2 SNTAGT. The CDR3 covers 14 residues. This chain's CDR3 is CASRRTGDTDTQYF.

The chain uses TRBV20-1 and TRBJ2-5; lacking DNA, the TRBD2 call made by TCRdb goes unchecked. Looked up from germline, CDR1 is DFQATT and CDR2 is SNEGSKA (reference sequence). The CDR3 runs 15 residues. CDR3 sequence reads: CSARDSGLAGGPFHF.

The chain combines TRBV6-1 with TRBJ2-3; TCRdb designates TRBD1, a call that cannot be tested without DNA. CDR3 length: 17 amino acids. CDR1 and CDR2 from the germline V gene are MNHNS and SASEGT. The CDR3 protein is CASSPGQGRSSTDTQYF.

This chain connects TRBV6-2 or TRBV6-3 to TRBJ1-1; TCRdb's D call of TRBD1 is untestable without DNA. The CDR3 runs 15 residues. Germline-derived CDR1 and CDR2 are MNHEY and SVGEGT. CDR3 in amino acids: CASRKPDRANTEAFF.

The chain combines TRBV12-3 or TRBV12-4 with TRBJ2-1. This CDR3 has 14 residues. This chain's CDR3 is CASSLYADGYEQFF.

The chain combines TRBV18 with TRBJ1-3. Per the germline V gene, CDR1 is KGHSH and CDR2 is LQKENI. This CDR3 is 14 amino acids long. CDR3 residues: CASVPQGIGNTIYF. Variable domain in full (rest from reference TRBV18 and TRBJ1-3): NAGVMQNPRHLVRRRGQEARLRCSPMKGHSHVYWYRQLPEEGLKFMVYLQKENIIDESGMPKERFSAEFPKEGPSILRIQQVVRGDSAAYFCASVPQGIGNTIYFGEGSWLTVV.